This entry features one T cell receptor (beta chain) sequence. This specimen comes from a study of blood T cell repertoires in COVID-19. Assay used: immunoSEQ multiplex PCR; TCRdb lists only in-frame clones, some missing. The table shows approximately 94,000 clones, with 70% to 80% occurring only once. This sequence originates from a man between 65 and 85 years old with active or convalescent COVID-19. Sequencing was performed on peripheral blood.

The CDR3 coding sequence is TGTGCCAGCAGTAGGACAGGGGGCGGGGAGCAGTACTTC. Residues: CASSRTGGGEQYF. The chain combines TRBV6-5 with TRBJ2-7; 11 nucleotides match TRBD1. This CDR3 has 13 amino acids. The junction had 4 bases not matched to a gene; V was cut back by 5 bases and J by 7 bases. The V gene's germline CDR1 is MNHEY and CDR2 SVGAGI.